Shown below are 17 T cell receptor beta chains from a single sample sequenced in a study of PD-1 blockade in classical Hodgkin lymphoma. Measured with immunoSEQ multiplex PCR; TCRdb has only the in-frame clones, and not every one. The table includes some 35,000 clones, about 89% detected once. As for time point: newly diagnosed, previously untreated cHL patient sample. Purification of CD4+ T cells from thawed PBMCs was achieved by magnetic negative selection. Sequencing used CD4+ T cells from blood. Source of these receptors: a human donor with classical Hodgkin lymphoma.

The rearrangement uses TRBV19 and TRBJ1-1; TRBD1 matches 8 bases. The CDR3 length is 14 residues. Per germline, CDR1 LNHDA and CDR2 SQIVND (reference sequence). J lost 0 bases, V lost 9 bases, and 6 bases had no gene match. CDR3 coding DNA: TGTGCCAGCACAGGGGGGGCAATGAACACTGAAGCTTTCTTT. Protein product: CASTGGAMNTEAFF.

The chain combines TRBV25-1 with TRBJ1-1; 7 nucleotides match TRBD1. This CDR3 region has 17 residues. The V segment lost 4 bases and the J segment 1 base; nucleotides outside the gene matches: 12. CDR1 and CDR2 from the germline V gene are MGHDK and SYGVNS. CDR3 sequence: CASSGNRGRYTNTEAFF. CDR3 DNA: TGTGCCAGCAGTGGAAACAGGGGTCGATATACGAACACTGAAGCTTTCTTT.

V gene TRBV7-6 combines with J gene TRBJ2-5; a possible D gene is TRBD1 (6 bases). V was cut by 4 bases and J by 5 bases, with 8 bases left in between. The CDR3 length is 12 residues. CDR1 and CDR2 from the germline V gene are SGHVS and FNYEAQ. The CDR3 here is CASSSRGETQYF. CDR3 in DNA: TGTGCCAGCAGCTCAAGGGGGGAGACCCAGTACTTC. The full variable domain, with the rest looked up from reference TRBV7-6 and TRBJ2-5, is GAGVSQSPRYKVTKRGQDVALRCDPISGHVSLYWYRQALGQGPEFLTYFNYEAQQDKSGLPNDRFSAERPEGSISTLTIQRTEQRDSAMYRCASSSRGETQYFGPGTRLLVL.

This clone has just one count. This chain uses TRBV11-2 with TRBJ1-5, with 9 bases matching TRBD1. The CDR3 length is 15 residues. V gave up 3 bases and J gave up 9 bases; unmatched junction bases: 9. Germline V gene sequence: CDR1 SGHAT, CDR2 FQNNGV. CDR3 residues: CASSLDRGLRTPQHF. The CDR3 nucleotides read TGTGCCAGCAGCTTGGACAGGGGCCTCAGGACGCCCCAGCATTTT.

The chain employs TRBV5-4 and TRBJ2-1, with 9 bases that match TRBD2. CDR1 SGHNT and CDR2 YYREEE come from the germline V gene (reference sequence). CDR3 length equals 16 residues. Germline trimming cut 4 bases from V and 1 base from J; bases unmatched to any gene: 6. The CDR3 bases are TGTGCCAGCAGCGCTGCGCGGGGGGGATCCTACAATGAGCAGTTCTTC. Its translation: CASSAARGGSYNEQFF.

The rearrangement links TRBV21-1 to TRBJ2-7. TRBV21-1 is a pseudogene locus. The CDR3 is made up of 14 amino acids. The CDR3 DNA reads as TGTGCCAGCAGCAAAGTTCGTCAGGAGAACGAGCAGTACTTC. Translation: CASSKVRQENEQYF.

The chain joins TRBV28 to TRBJ1-2; D possibly corresponds to TRBD1 (6 bases). This CDR3 region has 15 residues. Germline V gene data show CDR1 as MDHEN and CDR2 as SYDVKM. V lost 4 bases to trimming and J lost 2 bases, with 14 bases between them. The CDR3 protein is CASSSLGGLNYGYTF. In DNA form, the CDR3 reads TGTGCCAGCAGTTCACTGGGGGGCCTAAACTATGGCTACACCTTC.

The CDR3: CAISAQGTNTEAFF. The CDR3 nucleotides are TGTGCCATCTCCGCCCAGGGGACGAACACTGAAGCTTTCTTT. The rearrangement joins TRBV10-3 to TRBJ1-1; D may be TRBD1 (6 bases). Trimming stripped 8 bases from V and 1 base from J, with 14 bases between. Germline V gives CDR1 ENHRY, CDR2 SYGVKD. This CDR3 spans 14 amino acids.

This clone was seen a few times. J is TRBJ1-1 and V is TRBV29-1, with a weak D call TRBD1 (5 bases). CDR3 size: 14 residues. Trimming cost V 1 base and J 4 bases, with 13 bases left between them. The germline gives CDR1 SQVTM, CDR2 ANQGSEA. The CDR3 sequence is CSVEVGDRITEAFF. CDR3 bases: TGCAGCGTTGAAGTTGGTGACAGAATCACTGAAGCTTTCTTT.

The rearrangement links TRBV7-6 to TRBJ2-3; either TRBD1 or TRBD2 may fit D (6 bases each). Germline V CDR1 and CDR2: SGHVS, FNYEAQ. Trimming stripped 5 bases from V and 1 base from J, with 16 bases between. The CDR3 loop spans 16 amino acids. Here the CDR3 DNA reads TGTGCCAGCAGCCCCTTACCGAGGGGGGGCACAGATACGCAGTATTTT. It translates to CASSPLPRGGTDTQYF.

J is TRBJ1-2 and V is TRBV5-1, with D maybe TRBD1 (6 bases). Trimming took off 4 bases at V and 8 bases at J, with 18 bases between the two ends. This CDR3 contains 14 residues. From germline, CDR1 is SGHRS and CDR2 YFSETQ. The CDR3 region is CASSHLDRIEGYTF. Here the CDR3 DNA reads TGCGCCAGCAGCCACCTAGACAGGATCGAGGGCTACACCTTC.

V is TRBV7-2 and J is TRBJ2-2; 8 bases line up with TRBD1. Germline CDR1 is SGHTA and CDR2 is FQGNSA. The CDR3 runs to 17 residues. The trim removed 5 bases at V and 5 bases at J, leaving 13 bases unmatched. CDR3 loop: CASSPDRTGLWTGELFF. The DNA of the CDR3 is TGTGCCAGCAGCCCGGACCGGACAGGGCTGTGGACCGGGGAGCTGTTTTTT.

The V and J genes are TRBV18 and TRBJ2-7; 14 bases are shared with TRBD2. The germline V gene has CDR1 KGHSH and CDR2 LQKENI. The ends lost 0 bases at V and 0 bases at J; junction bases unmatched: 7. This CDR3 contains 19 residues. The CDR3 sequence is CASSPPPGLAGGISYEQYF. CDR3 bases: TGTGCCAGCTCACCACCTCCCGGACTAGCGGGAGGCATCTCCTACGAGCAGTACTTC.

The V call is TRBV4-2, the J call TRBJ2-7, with D possibly being TRBD2 (7 bases). Trimming shortened V by 3 bases and J by 4 bases, and 22 bases separated the two germline ends. This CDR3 has 17 amino acids. Germline V gene lookup returns CDR1 LGHNA and CDR2 YNFKEQ. CDR3 region: CASSQGDGGLPLYEQYF. The CDR3 DNA sequence: TGTGCCAGCAGCCAGGGTGACGGGGGGCTACCCCTTTACGAGCAGTACTTC.

The chain joins TRBV28 to TRBJ1-5, with 9 bases matching TRBD1. V lost 6 bases and J lost 0; bases outside the gene matches: 6. In germline, CDR1 is MDHEN, CDR2 SYDVKM. The CDR3 spans 16 residues. CDR3 amino acids: CASRGGTGNSNQPQHF. As DNA, the CDR3 is TGTGCCAGCAGGGGGGGGACAGGGAATAGCAATCAGCCCCAGCATTTT. The variable domain in full, with the rest retrieved from reference TRBV28 and TRBJ1-5, is DVKVTQSSRYLVKRTGEKVFLECVQDMDHENMFWYRQDPGLGLRLIYFSYDVKMKEKGDIPEGYSVSREKKERFSLILESASTNQTSMYLCASRGGTGNSNQPQHFGDGTRLSIL.

The V gene is TRBV28, the J gene TRBJ2-5; tentative D call: TRBD2 (7 bases). The CDR3 extends over 15 amino acids. V was shortened by 0 bases and J by 5 bases, with 13 bases between the two germline ends. Germline V gene sequence: CDR1 MDHEN, CDR2 SYDVKM. CDR3 sequence: CASSLWGGGSETQYF. For the CDR3, the DNA is TGTGCCAGCAGTTTATGGGGGGGCGGGAGCGAGACCCAGTACTTC.

The chain joins TRBV7-6 to TRBJ1-1; no reliable D call. V was clipped by 5 bases and J by 6 bases, with 19 bases between them. The CDR3 totals 15 residues. Per germline, CDR1 SGHVS and CDR2 FNYEAQ. CDR3 region: CASSPYNIPPSEAFF. Written as DNA, the CDR3 is TGTGCCAGCAGCCCCTACAACATACCTCCTTCTGAAGCTTTCTTT.